A selection of T cell receptor beta chains follows, all from one sample in a study of blood T cell repertoires in COVID-19. Clones were read by immunoSEQ multiplex PCR, and TCRdb kept only the in-frame ones, dropping some. The sample lists over 80,000 clones, approximately 79% occurring once. Sequencing used peripheral blood. The receptors were gathered from a woman older than 75 with active or convalescent COVID-19. Both conserved end residues are part of each CDR3. The D gene is left open where the match is weak. For some rows the clone size is stated as once, few or many, or as a class when expanded; others skip it.

d_call: TRBD1; j_call: TRBJ1-6; clone_size: NA; v_call: TRBV19; cdr3_aa: CASSNSGTGGPNSPLHF; cdr3_nt: TGTGCCAGTAGTAACAGCGGGACAGGCGGCCCTAATTCACCCCTCCACTTT
d_call: NA; j_call: TRBJ2-7; clone_size: NA; v_call: TRBV11-2; cdr3_aa: CASSFIRYEQYF; cdr3_nt: TGTGCCAGCAGCTTTATCCGCTACGAGCAGTACTTC
d_call: TRBD1; j_call: TRBJ2-7; clone_size: NA; v_call: TRBV20-1; cdr3_aa: CSASSGQGRNEQYF; cdr3_nt: TGCAGTGCTAGTAGCGGACAGGGGCGCAACGAGCAGTACTTC
d_call: TRBD2; j_call: TRBJ2-1; clone_size: NA; v_call: TRBV6-6; cdr3_aa: CASSYLFGGRGEQFF; cdr3_nt: TGTGCCAGCAGTTATCTGTTCGGCGGGAGGGGAGAGCAGTTCTTC
d_call: TRBD2; j_call: TRBJ2-3; clone_size: NA; v_call: TRBV11-2; cdr3_aa: CASSLDPGLAGVDTQYF; cdr3_nt: TGTGCCAGCAGCTTAGATCCAGGACTAGCGGGTGTAGATACGCAGTATTTT
d_call: TRBD2; j_call: TRBJ2-7; clone_size: NA; v_call: TRBV7-9; cdr3_aa: CASSLRRGEDLHEQYF; cdr3_nt: TGTGCCAGCAGCTTACGACGGGGGGAGGATCTCCACGAGCAGTACTTC
d_call: TRBD1; j_call: TRBJ1-1; clone_size: NA; v_call: TRBV2; cdr3_aa: CASSVRQGGMNTEAFF; cdr3_nt: TGTGCCAGCAGTGTACGACAGGGAGGCATGAACACTGAAGCTTTCTTT
d_call: NA; j_call: TRBJ2-1; clone_size: NA; v_call: TRBV27; cdr3_aa: CASRKAGTTSNEQFF; cdr3_nt: TGTGCCAGCAGAAAAGCCGGGACAACTTCCAATGAGCAGTTCTTC
d_call: TRBD1; j_call: TRBJ2-7; clone_size: NA; v_call: TRBV5-4; cdr3_aa: CASSSSGTGGYEQYF; cdr3_nt: TGTGCCAGCAGCTCGTCAGGGACAGGGGGCTACGAGCAGTACTTC
d_call: TRBD1; j_call: TRBJ1-1; clone_size: NA; v_call: TRBV7-2; cdr3_aa: CASSIDRVGEAFF; cdr3_nt: TGTGCCAGCAGCATCGACAGGGTAGGCGAAGCTTTCTTT
d_call: NA; j_call: TRBJ2-1; clone_size: NA; v_call: TRBV7-9; cdr3_aa: CASSTRDRRSYNEQFF; cdr3_nt: TGTGCCAGCAGCACCCGAGACAGGCGCTCCTACAATGAGCAGTTCTTC
d_call: NA; j_call: TRBJ1-1; clone_size: NA; v_call: TRBV5-1; cdr3_aa: CASSSDSSMNTEAFF; cdr3_nt: TGCGCCAGCAGCTCTGACAGCTCCATGAACACTGAAGCTTTCTTT
d_call: TRBD2; j_call: TRBJ2-7; clone_size: NA; v_call: TRBV19; cdr3_aa: CASSIAAGGTYEQYF; cdr3_nt: TGTGCCAGTAGTATAGCGGCGGGAGGCACCTACGAGCAGTACTTC
d_call: TRBD2; j_call: TRBJ2-1; clone_size: NA; v_call: TRBV9; cdr3_aa: CASSVDILAGVNEQFF; cdr3_nt: TGTGCCAGCAGCGTAGACATACTAGCGGGTGTCAATGAGCAGTTCTTC
d_call: TRBD1; j_call: TRBJ1-4; clone_size: NA; v_call: TRBV5-1; cdr3_aa: CASSPFRDRGLNNEKLFF; cdr3_nt: TGTGCCAGCAGCCCGTTCCGGGACAGGGGGCTTAATAATGAAAAACTGTTTTTT
d_call: TRBD2; j_call: TRBJ2-1; clone_size: NA; v_call: TRBV30; cdr3_aa: CAWSDSGRGEGDEQFF; cdr3_nt: TGTGCCTGGAGTGACAGCGGGAGGGGGGAAGGGGATGAGCAGTTCTTC
d_call: TRBD2; j_call: TRBJ2-3; clone_size: NA; v_call: TRBV20-1; cdr3_aa: CSASMALGTSGRGHGTDTQYF; cdr3_nt: TGCAGTGCTAGTATGGCGCTGGGGACTAGCGGGAGGGGACACGGCACAGATACGCAGTATTTT
d_call: NA; j_call: TRBJ1-4; clone_size: NA; v_call: TRBV7-3; cdr3_aa: CASSLQAGEKLFF; cdr3_nt: TGTGCCAGCAGCCTCCAGGCCGGTGAAAAACTGTTTTTT
d_call: TRBD1; j_call: TRBJ2-7; clone_size: NA; v_call: TRBV5-1; cdr3_aa: CASSGGQGPNEQYF; cdr3_nt: TGTGCCAGCAGCGGCGGACAGGGGCCCAACGAGCAGTACTTC
d_call: NA; j_call: TRBJ1-1; clone_size: NA; v_call: TRBV24-1; cdr3_aa: CATSGRHPNTEAFF; cdr3_nt: TGTGCCACCAGTGGTCGACACCCGAACACTGAAGCTTTCTTT
d_call: NA; j_call: TRBJ1-1; clone_size: NA; v_call: TRBV24-1; cdr3_aa: CATSGAGTLTEAFF; cdr3_nt: TGTGCCACCAGTGGGGCAGGAACCCTTACTGAAGCTTTCTTT
d_call: NA; j_call: TRBJ2-5; clone_size: NA; v_call: TRBV11-1; cdr3_aa: CASSVQLEETQYF; cdr3_nt: TGTGCCAGCAGCGTCCAGTTGGAAGAGACCCAGTACTTC
d_call: TRBD1; j_call: TRBJ2-7; clone_size: NA; v_call: TRBV5-1; cdr3_aa: CASSGDRGREQYF; cdr3_nt: TGCGCCAGCAGCGGGGACAGGGGGCGGGAGCAGTACTTC
d_call: NA; j_call: TRBJ1-1; clone_size: NA; v_call: TRBV19; cdr3_aa: CASSIDLPGLSNTEAFF; cdr3_nt: TGTGCCAGTAGTATAGATCTGCCAGGGTTGTCCAACACTGAAGCTTTCTTT
d_call: TRBD2; j_call: TRBJ2-1; clone_size: once; v_call: TRBV28; cdr3_aa: CASSLERGEQFF; cdr3_nt: TGTGCCAGCAGTTTAGAGCGGGGTGAGCAGTTCTTC
d_call: NA; j_call: TRBJ2-2; clone_size: NA; v_call: TRBV21-1; cdr3_aa: CASSMGLAGEYTGELFF; cdr3_nt: TGTGCCAGCAGCATGGGACTAGCGGGAGAGTACACCGGGGAGCTGTTTTTT
d_call: TRBD2; j_call: TRBJ2-3; clone_size: NA; v_call: TRBV4-2; cdr3_aa: CASSRSTSGQNTQYF; cdr3_nt: TGTGCCAGCAGCCGATCGACTAGCGGGCAAAATACGCAGTATTTT
d_call: TRBD1; j_call: TRBJ1-2; clone_size: NA; v_call: TRBV7-2; cdr3_aa: CASSLGGDSQEGYTF; cdr3_nt: TGTGCCAGCAGCTTAGGCGGGGACAGCCAGGAGGGCTACACCTTC
d_call: TRBD1; j_call: TRBJ2-5; clone_size: NA; v_call: TRBV19; cdr3_aa: CASSIGGQGRETQYF; cdr3_nt: TGTGCCAGTAGTATAGGAGGACAGGGAAGGGAGACCCAGTACTTC
d_call: NA; j_call: TRBJ1-4; clone_size: NA; v_call: TRBV28; cdr3_aa: CASSLWGSTNEKLFF; cdr3_nt: TGTGCCAGCAGTTTATGGGGCAGCACAAATGAAAAACTGTTTTTT
d_call: NA; j_call: TRBJ2-7; clone_size: NA; v_call: TRBV14; cdr3_aa: CASSQGPQPGTYEQYF; cdr3_nt: TGTGCCAGCAGCCAAGGCCCGCAGCCGGGGACCTACGAGCAGTACTTC
d_call: NA; j_call: TRBJ2-1; clone_size: NA; v_call: TRBV19; cdr3_aa: CASSIQAGLYNEQFF; cdr3_nt: TGTGCCAGTAGTATACAAGCGGGCCTTTACAATGAGCAGTTCTTC
d_call: NA; j_call: TRBJ1-2; clone_size: NA; v_call: TRBV4-1; cdr3_aa: CASSQDGELLMSGYTF; cdr3_nt: TGCGCCAGCAGCCAAGATGGAGAGCTTTTGATGTCCGGCTACACCTTC
d_call: TRBD2; j_call: TRBJ2-3; clone_size: NA; v_call: TRBV15; cdr3_aa: CATSRPRGLAESDTQYF; cdr3_nt: TGTGCCACCAGCAGACCCCGGGGACTAGCGGAGTCAGATACGCAGTATTTT
d_call: NA; j_call: TRBJ1-1; clone_size: NA; v_call: TRBV7-2; cdr3_aa: CASSLRTGWGTEAFF; cdr3_nt: TGTGCCAGCAGCCTACGAACAGGGTGGGGGACTGAAGCTTTCTTT
d_call: TRBD2; j_call: TRBJ2-7; clone_size: NA; v_call: TRBV7-8; cdr3_aa: CASSLGGGGSYEQYF; cdr3_nt: TGTGCCAGCAGCTTAGGGGGCGGGGGCTCCTACGAGCAGTACTTC
d_call: NA; j_call: TRBJ2-3; clone_size: NA; v_call: TRBV24-1; cdr3_aa: CATSDPGASSTDTQYF; cdr3_nt: TGTGCCACCAGTGATCCGGGAGCTTCCAGCACAGATACGCAGTATTTT